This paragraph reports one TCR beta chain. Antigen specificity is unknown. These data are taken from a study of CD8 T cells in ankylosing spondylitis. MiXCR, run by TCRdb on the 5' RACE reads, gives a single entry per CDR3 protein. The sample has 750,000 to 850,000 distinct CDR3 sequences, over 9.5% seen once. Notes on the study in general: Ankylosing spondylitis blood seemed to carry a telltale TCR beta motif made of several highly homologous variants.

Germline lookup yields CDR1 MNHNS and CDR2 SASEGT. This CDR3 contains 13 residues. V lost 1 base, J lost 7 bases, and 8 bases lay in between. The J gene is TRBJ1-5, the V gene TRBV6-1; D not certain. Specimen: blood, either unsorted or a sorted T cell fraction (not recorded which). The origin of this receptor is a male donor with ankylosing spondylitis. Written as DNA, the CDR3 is TGTGCCAGCAGTGAAGTGGGAGAGCAGCCCCAGCATTTT. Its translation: CASSEVGEQPQHF.